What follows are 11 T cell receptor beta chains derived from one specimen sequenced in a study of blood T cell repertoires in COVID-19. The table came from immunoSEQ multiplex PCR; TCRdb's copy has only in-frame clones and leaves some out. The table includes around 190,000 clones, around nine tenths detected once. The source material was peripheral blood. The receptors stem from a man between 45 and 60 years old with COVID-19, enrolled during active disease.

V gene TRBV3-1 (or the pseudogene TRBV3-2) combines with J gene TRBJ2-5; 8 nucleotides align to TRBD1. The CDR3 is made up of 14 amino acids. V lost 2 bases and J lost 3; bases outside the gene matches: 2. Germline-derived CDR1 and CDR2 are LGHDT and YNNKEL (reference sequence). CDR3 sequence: CASSQLDREETQYF. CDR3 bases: TGTGCCAGCAGCCAACTGGACAGGGAAGAGACCCAGTACTTC.

DNA for the CDR3: TGTGCCAGCAGCTTAGGGGAGACTTACCATGCCCCCAATGAGCAGTTCTTC. As protein: CASSLGETYHAPNEQFF. The chain combines TRBV7-9 with TRBJ2-1; the D gene is possibly TRBD2 (5 bases). CDR3 length: 17 residues. Germline loops: CDR1 SEHNR, CDR2 FQNEAQ (reference sequence). The V end was cut by 1 base, the J end by 6 bases, with 19 bases between.

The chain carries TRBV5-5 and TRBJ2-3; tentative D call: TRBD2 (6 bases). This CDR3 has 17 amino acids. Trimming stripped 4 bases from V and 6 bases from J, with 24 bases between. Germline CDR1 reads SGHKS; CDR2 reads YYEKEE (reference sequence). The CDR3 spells CASSPAPTRLDHDTQYF. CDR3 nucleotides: TGTGCCAGCAGCCCCGCTCCGACTAGGTTGGACCACGATACGCAGTATTTT.

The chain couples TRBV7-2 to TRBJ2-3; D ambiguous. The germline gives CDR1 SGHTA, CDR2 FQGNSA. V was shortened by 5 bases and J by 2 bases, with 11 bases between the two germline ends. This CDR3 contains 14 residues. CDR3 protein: CASSLSTPTDTQYF. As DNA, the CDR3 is TGTGCCAGCAGCCTATCGACACCCACAGATACGCAGTATTTT.

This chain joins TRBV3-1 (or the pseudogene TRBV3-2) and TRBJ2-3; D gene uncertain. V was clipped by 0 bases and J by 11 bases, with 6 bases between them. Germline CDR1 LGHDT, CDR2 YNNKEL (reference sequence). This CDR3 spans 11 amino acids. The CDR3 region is CASSQDNKQYF. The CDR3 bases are TGTGCCAGCAGCCAAGATAATAAGCAGTATTTT.

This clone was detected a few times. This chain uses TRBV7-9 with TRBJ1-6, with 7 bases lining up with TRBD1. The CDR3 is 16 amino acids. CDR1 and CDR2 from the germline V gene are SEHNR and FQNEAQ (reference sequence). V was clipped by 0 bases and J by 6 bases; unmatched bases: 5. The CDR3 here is CASSLAQGFTNSPLHF. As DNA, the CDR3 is TGTGCCAGCAGCTTAGCACAGGGGTTTACTAATTCACCCCTCCACTTT.

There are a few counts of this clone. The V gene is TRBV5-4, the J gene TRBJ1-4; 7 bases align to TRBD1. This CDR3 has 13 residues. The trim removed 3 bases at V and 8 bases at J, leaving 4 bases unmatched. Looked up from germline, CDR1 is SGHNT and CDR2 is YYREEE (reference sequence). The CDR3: CASSSQGTEKLFF. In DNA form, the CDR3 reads TGTGCCAGCAGCTCACAGGGGACGGAAAAACTGTTTTTT.

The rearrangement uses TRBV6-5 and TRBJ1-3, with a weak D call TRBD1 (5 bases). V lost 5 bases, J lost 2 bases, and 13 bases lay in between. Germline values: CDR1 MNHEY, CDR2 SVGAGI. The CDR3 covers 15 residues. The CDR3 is CASSKTHRPGNTIYF. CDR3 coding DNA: TGTGCCAGCAGTAAAACGCACAGGCCTGGAAACACCATATATTTT.

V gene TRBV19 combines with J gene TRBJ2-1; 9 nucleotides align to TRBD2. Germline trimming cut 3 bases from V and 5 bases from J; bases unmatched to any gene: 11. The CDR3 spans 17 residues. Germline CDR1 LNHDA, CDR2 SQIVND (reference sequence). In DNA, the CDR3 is TGTGCCAGTAGTATTTCCGGACTAGCGAGAGGAGACAATGAGCAGTTCTTC. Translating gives CASSISGLARGDNEQFF.

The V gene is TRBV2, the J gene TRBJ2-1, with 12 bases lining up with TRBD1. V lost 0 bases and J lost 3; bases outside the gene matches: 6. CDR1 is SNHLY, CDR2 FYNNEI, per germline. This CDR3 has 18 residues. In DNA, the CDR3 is TGTGCCAGCAGTGAAGCGGTGGGGACAGGGGGCCTCTACAATGAGCAGTTCTTC. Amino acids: CASSEAVGTGGLYNEQFF. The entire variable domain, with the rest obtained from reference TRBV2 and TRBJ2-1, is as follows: EPEVTQTPSHQVTQMGQEVILRCVPISNHLYFYWYRQILGQKVEFLVSFYNNEISEKSEIFDDQFSVERPDGSNFTLKIRSTKLEDSAMYFCASSEAVGTGGLYNEQFFGPGTRLTVL.

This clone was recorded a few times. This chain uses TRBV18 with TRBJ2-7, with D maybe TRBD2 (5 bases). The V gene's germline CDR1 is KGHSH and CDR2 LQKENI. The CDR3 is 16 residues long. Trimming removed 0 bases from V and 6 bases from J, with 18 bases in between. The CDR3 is CASSPPTREKRFEQYF. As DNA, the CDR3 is TGTGCCAGCTCACCACCGACGAGGGAGAAGAGGTTCGAGCAGTACTTC.